The rows below give T cell receptor beta chains drawn from one sample of a study of T cells in Graves' hyperthyroidism and ophthalmopathy. TCRdb ran MiXCR on the multiplex PCR reads and lists one entry per CDR3 protein. The data show roughly 380,000 distinct CDR3 sequences, with about an eighth seen just once and about 5% held by the top ten. Material: blood. Receptors originate from a woman younger than 35 with Graves' hyperthyroidism. The CDR3 runs from the conserved cysteine through the conserved F or W. D genes are given only for firm matches. Clone size is shown for a subset of rows, as once, few, many or a class of expanded clone.

CDR3 DNA	CDR3 protein	CDR3 length	clone size	J gene	V gene	D gene
TGCGCCAGCAGCTTGGGTCTAGCGGGAGCGGATGAGCAGTTCTTC	CASSLGLAGADEQFF	15	many	TRBJ2-1	TRBV5-1	TRBD2
TGCAGTGCTAGAGATCCTAGCGGGAGCAGCGAGCAGTACTTC	CSARDPSGSSEQYF	14	many	TRBJ2-7	TRBV20-1	TRBD2
TGTGCCAGCGGGTCGTATGGCTACACCTTC	CASGSYGYTF	10	many	TRBJ1-2	TRBV12-3/TRBV12-4	.
TGCAGTGCTGTGTTGGTGGGACTATACAATGAGCAGTTCTTC	CSAVLVGLYNEQFF	14	many	TRBJ2-1	TRBV20-1	TRBD2
TGTGCCAGCAGTCCTACTTTAGCGGGTGCCTACGAGCAGTACTTC	CASSPTLAGAYEQYF	15	many	TRBJ2-7	TRBV2	TRBD2
TGTGCCAGCAGCTTAGAAGCAGCGAGGTACGAGCAGTACTTC	CASSLEAARYEQYF	14	many	TRBJ2-7	TRBV7-9	.
TGTGCCAGCAGCTTGGCCTTTGGGGTAGCGGGCCAGAATGAGCAGTTCTTC	CASSLAFGVAGQNEQFF	17	.	TRBJ2-1	TRBV7-9	TRBD2
TGTGCCAGCAGTTACTCCTGGACAGGGGGTTCCCCACCGCCGTACGGAAACACCATATATTTT	CASSYSWTGGSPPPYGNTIYF	21	many	TRBJ1-3	TRBV6-5	TRBD1
TGTGCCAGCAGCCCACACGGGACTAGCGTCGAGCAGTACTTC	CASSPHGTSVEQYF	14	many	TRBJ2-7	TRBV11-3	TRBD2
TGTGCCAGCAGAAGGACCCTAGCGGGCGACACCTACGAGCAGTACTTC	CASRRTLAGDTYEQYF	16	many	TRBJ2-7	TRBV6-1	TRBD2
TGTGCCAGTAGTATCGGCGCCGGGACAGCCATCAATCAGCCCCAGCATTTT	CASSIGAGTAINQPQHF	17	.	TRBJ1-5	TRBV19	TRBD1
TGTGCCAGCAGTTTATTGGGGGGCGGCTACACCTTC	CASSLLGGGYTF	12	.	TRBJ1-2	TRBV28	.
TGTGCCAGCAGCCTCTCTTGGGGGAGTGGCACAGATACGCAGTATTTT	CASSLSWGSGTDTQYF	16	many	TRBJ2-3	TRBV3-1	.
TGTGCCACCAGCAGAAGCCGGGACAGGGGCGCAGATACGCAGTATTTT	CATSRSRDRGADTQYF	16	few	TRBJ2-3	TRBV15	TRBD1
TGTGCCAGCGTAGGACTAGCGGACCAAGAGACCCAGTACTTC	CASVGLADQETQYF	14	once	TRBJ2-5	TRBV28	TRBD2
TGTGCCAGCAGCTTGGGCAGTGACACCGGGGAGCTGTTTTTT	CASSLGSDTGELFF	14	many	TRBJ2-2	TRBV11-2	.
TGTGCCAGCAGTGGCGGACTAGCGGGATTTCTCGGGGAGCTGTTTTTT	CASSGGLAGFLGELFF	16	.	TRBJ2-2	TRBV6-2/TRBV6-3	TRBD2
TGTGCCAGTTCCGGGACCCCTTGGGTCACTGAAGCTTTCTTT	CASSGTPWVTEAFF	14	.	TRBJ1-1	TRBV6-1	.
TGTGCCAGCAGCCCCGTCCCTGGGGGAAACATTCAGTACTTC	CASSPVPGGNIQYF	14	few	TRBJ2-4	TRBV7-9	.
TGTGCCAGCTCACAGGGAGAAGTGGCTGAAGCTTTCTTT	CASSQGEVAEAFF	13	many	TRBJ1-1	TRBV18	.
TGTGCCAGCAGCTTAGGACAACAGGGTGGCGAGCAGTACTTC	CASSLGQQGGEQYF	14	many	TRBJ2-7	TRBV7-2	.
TGCAGTGCTAGAGTTTCCGCCGGATCATTCTACGAGCAGTACTTC	CSARVSAGSFYEQYF	15	few	TRBJ2-7	TRBV20-1	.
TGTGCTAGTGGAGCGGACAGGGGGCGTACCGGGGAGCTGTTTTTT	CASGADRGRTGELFF	15	.	TRBJ2-2	TRBV12-5	TRBD1
TGCAGTGCCCCCGGGACTAGCGGGAGTGAGAATGAGCAGTTCTTC	CSAPGTSGSENEQFF	15	.	TRBJ2-1	TRBV20-1	TRBD2
TGTGCCAGCAGTAGGGACAGGGTGTTCGATGAGCAGTTCTTC	CASSRDRVFDEQFF	14	few	TRBJ2-1	TRBV6-7	TRBD1
TGCAGCGTCTTATTTTCGGGAGCGGGAGGGCCATCAAGCACCGGGGAGCTGTTTTTT	CSVLFSGAGGPSSTGELFF	19	few	TRBJ2-2	TRBV29-1	TRBD2
TGTGCCAGCAGCTCACAGGTGGACACCGGGGAGCTGTTTTTT	CASSSQVDTGELFF	14	few	TRBJ2-2	TRBV7-3	.
TGTGCCAGTAGTATCGGGGGGCACGGCTACACCTTC	CASSIGGHGYTF	12	.	TRBJ1-2	TRBV19	.
TGTGCCAGTAGTAATTCGGGTTACGAGCAGTACTTC	CASSNSGYEQYF	12	.	TRBJ2-7	TRBV19	.
TGTGCCAGCAGTGCCGATACTTGGAACACTGAAGCTTTCTTT	CASSADTWNTEAFF	14	.	TRBJ1-1	TRBV6-1	.
TGCAGTGCTAGACCGGTCTCTGGAAACACCATATATTTT	CSARPVSGNTIYF	13	many	TRBJ1-3	TRBV20-1	.
TGTGCCAGTCAGAGGGGACACCAAGAGACCCAGTACTTC	CASQRGHQETQYF	13	many	TRBJ2-5	TRBV7-9	.
TGCAGTGCTTCCGGGACAGGGGAACAGGGCTACACCTTC	CSASGTGEQGYTF	13	few	TRBJ1-2	TRBV20-1	TRBD1
TGCAGTGCTAGAGACCGGACAGGCCCCTATTCACCCCTCCACTTT	CSARDRTGPYSPLHF	15	.	TRBJ1-6	TRBV20-1	TRBD1
TGTGCCTGGAGTGTAGGGGCAGGAAGAACGCAGTATTTT	CAWSVGAGRTQYF	13	many	TRBJ2-3	TRBV30	.
TGTGCCAGCAGCGTCGGCAGTCCGGGAGGCTACACCTTC	CASSVGSPGGYTF	13	.	TRBJ1-2	TRBV9	.
TGTGCCGTGTCGTTGAACACTGAAGCTTTCTTT	CAVSLNTEAFF	11	many	TRBJ1-1	TRBV28	.
TGTGCCAGCAACAGGGGGCTGGAGGTGAACACTGAAGCTTTCTTT	CASNRGLEVNTEAFF	15	.	TRBJ1-1	TRBV19	TRBD1
TGTGCCAGCAGCTTAGATCAGGGCAACTATGGCTACACCTTC	CASSLDQGNYGYTF	14	many	TRBJ1-2	TRBV7-8	.